The clone carrying this T cell receptor beta chain has more than one count but fewer than ten. The data originate from a study of T-cell reconstitution after alpha-beta-depleted transplantation in children. As it was prepared, the TCRbeta library received unique molecular identifiers. TCRdb used MiXCR to reprocess the PCR reads, holding one entry per CDR3 protein. Among just over 350,000 distinct CDR3 sequences listed, roughly 14% were seen once. The CDR3 spans 14 residues. CDR1 is SQVTM and CDR2 is ANQGSEA in the germline V gene. V lost 6 bases and J lost 1, with 14 bases in between. This sample comprised PBMCs, obtained from the stem cell graft. The source of this sequence is a human donor who donated a stem cell graft to a child with Fanconi anemia. The J gene is TRBJ2-3, the V gene TRBV29-1; a possible D gene is TRBD1 (5 bases). CDR3 protein: CSVPSPRGTDTQYF. The CDR3 nucleotides are TGCAGCGTCCCAAGCCCCAGGGGCACAGATACGCAGTATTTT.